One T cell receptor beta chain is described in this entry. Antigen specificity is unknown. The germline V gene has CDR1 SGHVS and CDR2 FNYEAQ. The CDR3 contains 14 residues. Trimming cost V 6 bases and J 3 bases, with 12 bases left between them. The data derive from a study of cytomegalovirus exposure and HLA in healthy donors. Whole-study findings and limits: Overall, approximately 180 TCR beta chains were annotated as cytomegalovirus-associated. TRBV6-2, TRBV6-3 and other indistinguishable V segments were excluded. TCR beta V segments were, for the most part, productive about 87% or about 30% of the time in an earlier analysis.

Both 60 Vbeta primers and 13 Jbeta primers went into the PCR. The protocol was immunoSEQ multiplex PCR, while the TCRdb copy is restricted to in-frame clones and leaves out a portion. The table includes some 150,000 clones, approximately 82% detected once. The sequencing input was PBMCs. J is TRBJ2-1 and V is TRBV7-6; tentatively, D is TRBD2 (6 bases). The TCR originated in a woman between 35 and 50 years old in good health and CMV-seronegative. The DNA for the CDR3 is TGTGCCAGCAGTTCAGCGGGCATCTACAATGAGCAGTTCTTC. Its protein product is CASSSAGIYNEQFF.